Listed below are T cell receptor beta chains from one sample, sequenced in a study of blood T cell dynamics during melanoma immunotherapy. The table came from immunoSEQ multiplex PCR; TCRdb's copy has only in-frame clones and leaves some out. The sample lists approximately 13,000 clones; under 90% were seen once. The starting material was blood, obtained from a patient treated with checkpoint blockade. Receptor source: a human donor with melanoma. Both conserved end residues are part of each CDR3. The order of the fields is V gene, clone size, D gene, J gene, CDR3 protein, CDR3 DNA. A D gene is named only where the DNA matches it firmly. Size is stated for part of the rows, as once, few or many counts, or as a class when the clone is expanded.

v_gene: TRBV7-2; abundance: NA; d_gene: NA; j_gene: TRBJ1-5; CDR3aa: CASSLGRASQPQHF; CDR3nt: TGTGCCAGCAGCTTAGGCAGGGCTAGTCAGCCCCAGCATTTT
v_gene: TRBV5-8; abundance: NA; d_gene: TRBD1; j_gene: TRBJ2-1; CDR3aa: CASSSGYRGATNEQFF; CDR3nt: TGTGCCAGCAGCTCGGGCTACAGGGGAGCGACGAATGAGCAGTTCTTC
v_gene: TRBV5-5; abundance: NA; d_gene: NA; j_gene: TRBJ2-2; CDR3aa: CASSLGPDGANTGELFF; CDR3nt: TGCGCCAGCAGCCTAGGCCCGGATGGGGCGAACACCGGGGAGCTGTTTTTT
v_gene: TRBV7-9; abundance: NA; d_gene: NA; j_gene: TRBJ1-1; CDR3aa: CASSLGYTEAFF; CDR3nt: TGTGCCAGCAGCTTAGGTTACACTGAAGCTTTCTTT
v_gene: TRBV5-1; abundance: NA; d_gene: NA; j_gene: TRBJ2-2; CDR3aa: CASSLKPGEFTGELFF; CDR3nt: TGCGCCAGCAGCTTGAAACCAGGGGAGTTCACCGGGGAGCTGTTTTTT
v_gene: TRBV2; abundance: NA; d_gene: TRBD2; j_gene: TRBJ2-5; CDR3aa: CASRPGTSGTVFQETQYF; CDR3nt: TGTGCCAGCAGGCCAGGGACTAGCGGGACAGTCTTCCAAGAGACCCAGTACTTC
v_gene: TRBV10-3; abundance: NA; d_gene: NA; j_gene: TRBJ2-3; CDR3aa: CAIGKEDTQYF; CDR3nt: TGTGCCATCGGCAAGGAAGATACGCAGTATTTT
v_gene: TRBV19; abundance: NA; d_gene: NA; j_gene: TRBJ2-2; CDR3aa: CASSMKGITNTGELFF; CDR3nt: TGTGCCAGTAGTATGAAGGGGATCACGAACACCGGGGAGCTGTTTTTT
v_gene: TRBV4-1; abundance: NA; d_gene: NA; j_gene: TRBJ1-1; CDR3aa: CASSHPGSPNTEAFF; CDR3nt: TGCGCCAGCAGCCACCCAGGGAGCCCCAACACTGAAGCTTTCTTT
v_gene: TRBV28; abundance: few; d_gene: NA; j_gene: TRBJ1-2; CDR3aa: CASLRGSQGTLLSTF; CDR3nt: TGTGCCAGTCTTCGGGGGTCCCAAGGGACTCTACTGTCTACCTTC
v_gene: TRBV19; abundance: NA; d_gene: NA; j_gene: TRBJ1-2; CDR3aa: CASSISWWRERNYGYTF; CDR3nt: TGTGCCAGTAGTATCAGTTGGTGGAGGGAACGGAACTATGGCTACACCTTC